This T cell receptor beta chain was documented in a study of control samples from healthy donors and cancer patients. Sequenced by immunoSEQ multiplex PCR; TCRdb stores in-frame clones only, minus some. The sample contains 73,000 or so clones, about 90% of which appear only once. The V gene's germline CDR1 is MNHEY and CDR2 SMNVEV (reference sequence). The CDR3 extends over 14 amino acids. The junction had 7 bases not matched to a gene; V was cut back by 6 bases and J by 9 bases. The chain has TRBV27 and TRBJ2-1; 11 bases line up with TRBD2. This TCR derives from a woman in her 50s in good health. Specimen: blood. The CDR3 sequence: CASSYYGTSGEQFF. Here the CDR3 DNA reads TGTGCCAGCAGCTACTATGGGACTAGCGGTGAGCAGTTCTTC.